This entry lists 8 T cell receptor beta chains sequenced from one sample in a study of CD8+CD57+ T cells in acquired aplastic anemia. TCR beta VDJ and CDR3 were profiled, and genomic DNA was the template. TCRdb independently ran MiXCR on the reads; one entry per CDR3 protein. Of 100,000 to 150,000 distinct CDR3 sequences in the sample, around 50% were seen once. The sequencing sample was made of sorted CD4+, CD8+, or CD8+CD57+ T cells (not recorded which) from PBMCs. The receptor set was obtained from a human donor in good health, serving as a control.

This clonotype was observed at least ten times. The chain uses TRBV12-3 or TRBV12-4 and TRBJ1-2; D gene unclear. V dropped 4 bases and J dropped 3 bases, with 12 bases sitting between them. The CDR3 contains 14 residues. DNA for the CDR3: TGTGCCAGCAGTTCCAGGAGAACCCACTATGGCTACACCTTC. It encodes CASSSRRTHYGYTF.

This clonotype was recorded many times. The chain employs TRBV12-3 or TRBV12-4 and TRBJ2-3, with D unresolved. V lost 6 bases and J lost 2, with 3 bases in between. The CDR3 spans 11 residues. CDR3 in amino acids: CASSLTDTQYF. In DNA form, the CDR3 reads TGTGCCAGCAGCCTCACAGATACGCAGTATTTT.

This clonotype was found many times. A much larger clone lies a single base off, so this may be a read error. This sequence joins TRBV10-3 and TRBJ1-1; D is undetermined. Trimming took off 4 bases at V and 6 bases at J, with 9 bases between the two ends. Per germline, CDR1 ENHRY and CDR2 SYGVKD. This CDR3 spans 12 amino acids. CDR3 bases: TGTGCCATCAGTGTCACAGTCGCTGAAGCTTTCTTT. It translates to CAISVTVAEAFF.

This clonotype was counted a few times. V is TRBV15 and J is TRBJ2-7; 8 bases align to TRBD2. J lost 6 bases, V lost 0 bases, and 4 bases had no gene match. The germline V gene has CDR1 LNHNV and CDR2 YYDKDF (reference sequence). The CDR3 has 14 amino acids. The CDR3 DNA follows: TGTGCCACCAGCAGAGAGCGGGGGGTGTCCGAGCAGTACTTC. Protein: CATSRERGVSEQYF.

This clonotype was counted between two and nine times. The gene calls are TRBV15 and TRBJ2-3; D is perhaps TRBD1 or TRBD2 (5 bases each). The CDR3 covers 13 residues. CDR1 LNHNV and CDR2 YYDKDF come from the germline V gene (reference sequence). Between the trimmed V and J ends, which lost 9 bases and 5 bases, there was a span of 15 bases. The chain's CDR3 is CATSTVRGDTQYF. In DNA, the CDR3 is TGTGCCACGTCGACAGTGAGGGGAGATACGCAGTATTTT. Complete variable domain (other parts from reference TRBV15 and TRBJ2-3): DAMVIQNPRYQVTQFGKPVTLSCSQTLNHNVMYWYQQKSSQAPKLLFHYYDKDFNNEADTPDNFQSRRPNTSFCFLDIRSPGLGDTAMYLCATSTVRGDTQYFGPGTRLTVL.

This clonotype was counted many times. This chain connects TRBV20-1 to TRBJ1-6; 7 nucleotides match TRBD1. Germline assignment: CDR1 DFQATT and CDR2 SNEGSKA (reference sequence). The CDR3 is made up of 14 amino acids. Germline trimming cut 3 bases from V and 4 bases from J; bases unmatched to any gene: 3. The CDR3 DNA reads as TGCAGTGCTAGGAGGGACAGTTATAATTCACCCCTCCACTTT. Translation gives CSARRDSYNSPLHF.

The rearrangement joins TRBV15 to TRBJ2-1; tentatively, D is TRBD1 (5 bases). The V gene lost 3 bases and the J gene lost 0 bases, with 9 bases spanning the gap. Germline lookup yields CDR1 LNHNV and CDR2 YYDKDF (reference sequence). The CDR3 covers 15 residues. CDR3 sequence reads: CATSSDRSSYNEQFF. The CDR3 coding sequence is TGTGCCACCAGCAGTGACAGAAGCTCCTACAATGAGCAGTTCTTC.

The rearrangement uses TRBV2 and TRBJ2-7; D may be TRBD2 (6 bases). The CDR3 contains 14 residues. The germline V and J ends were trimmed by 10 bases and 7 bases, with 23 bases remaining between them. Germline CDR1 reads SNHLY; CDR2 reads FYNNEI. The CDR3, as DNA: TGTGCCACCGATATGGGGCTAGCGTTTGGGGAGCAGTACTTC. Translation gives CATDMGLAFGEQYF. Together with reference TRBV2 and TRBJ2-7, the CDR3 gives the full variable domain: EPEVTQTPSHQVTQMGQEVILRCVPISNHLYFYWYRQILGQKVEFLVSFYNNEISEKSEIFDDQFSVERPDGSNFTLKIRSTKLEDSAMYFCATDMGLAFGEQYFGPGTRLTVT.